This TCR beta chain derives from a study of spatial heterogeneity in lung cancer. Background on the study: Sequences of the beta chain were consistently detected in greater numbers than alpha-chain sequences.

Indicated time point: sample taken at primary tumor resection. Unsorted whole RNA samples from tumor, nontumor lung or frozen PBMC were sequenced. This clonotype was detected many times. The library was prepared for alpha chains; this beta chain is a stray read, so its frequency means little. TCR cDNA molecules were tagged individually, and each one carried a unique molecular identifier. TCRdb analysed the 5' RACE reads with MiXCR anew, one entry per CDR3 protein. The data show 9,500 to 15,000 distinct CDR3 sequences, roughly 6.2% seen once. Deletions cut 7 bases from V and 5 bases from J, with 11 bases between. The CDR3 consists of 12 residues.

Here the sequenced sample was normal lung tissue next to the tumor, taken at surgery. The receptor was derived from a male donor with early-stage non-small cell lung cancer. The chain has TRBV12-3 or TRBV12-4 and TRBJ1-1; D unclear. DNA of the CDR3: TGTGCCAGCACCCCTGGCGGTACTGAAGCTTTCTTT. As protein: CASTPGGTEAFF.